This TCR beta chain emerged from a study of PD-1 blockade in classical Hodgkin lymphoma (dated by TCRdb to the early 2020s). General notes on the study: Nivolumab dosing was 3 mg/kg intravenously every 2 weeks, continuing until either disease progression or unacceptable toxicity. The study used TCR beta sequencing and CyTOF to define a peripheral blood immune signature of response to PD-1 blockade in classical Hodgkin lymphoma. Study-wide conclusions, independent of this receptor: The study was restricted to a single clinical trial cohort, and the causes of repertoire differences, possibly disease activity or prior therapy, were left undefined. Lower diversity was observed in patients in whom nivolumab was started less than 1 year after ASCT, and these patients were excluded from later analyses so that confounding by immune reconstitution would be avoided. Baseline TCR diversity was reported as lower in newly diagnosed patients than in healthy donors, and lower still in relapsed/refractory patients. By C4D1, a significant rise was seen in CD4+ TCR diversity but not in CD8+ TCR diversity (p=0.0027 vs p=0.16), and the rise was most apparent among complete responders (p=0.02). Among trial patients, those achieving complete response had baseline diversity similar to that of newly diagnosed patients, while diversity was significantly lower in partial responders and progressors.

Comment on this clone: Its recognized antigen is unknown. Base qualities are not at hand, and no much larger clone is one base apart.

The sample's time point label, in plain terms: cycle 2 day 1 (C2D1) of nivolumab. Every trial patient had relapsed after autologous stem cell transplantation, and cohorts A, B and C differed in prior brentuximab vedotin exposure. The trial cohort included 56 patients with relapsed/refractory classical Hodgkin lymphoma, and each patient had a best overall response of complete response, partial response or progressive disease. In the multi-cohort phase II CheckMate 205 trial, trial patients received single-agent nivolumab. Best overall response was determined by an independent review committee according to the 2007 International Working Group response criteria. Trial PBMCs were obtained immediately prior to nivolumab initiation (C1D1) and on therapy at cycle 2 day 1 and cycle 4 day 1. Peripheral blood was collected in 8 mL Vacutainer Cell Preparation Tubes, from which PBMCs were isolated by centrifugation and then cryopreserved.

The Qiagen DNeasy kit was used to extract genomic DNA from unsorted PBMCs and from the negatively selected CD4+ and CD8+ fractions. Using primers that anneal to V and J segments, immunoSEQ multiplex PCR amplified the TCR beta CDR3 regions. A synthetic immune receptor repertoire was used to minimize amplification bias, and any residual bias was removed computationally once sequencing was done. In the original analysis: Custom Python scripts were used to quantify repertoire diversity as the Shannon entropy index. The unsorted, CD4+ and CD8+ repertoires were each analyzed separately, with the exception of combined analyses, where CD4+ and CD8+ sequences were merged in silico. Clonal expansion was defined as at least a 2-fold frequency increase after treatment relative to C1D1, with a pseudocount of 0.5 for undetected baseline clones. Clones with 0 or 1 copy at C1D1 were classified as singleton clones, and clones with 2 or more copies were classified as non-singleton clones. By matching protein sequences in sorted samples from the same patient, clones expanded in unsorted samples were annotated as CD4+, CD8+ or unknown. Wilcoxon tests on paired samples were used to test changes in diversity from C1D1 to C4D1. The immuneACCESS repertoire file appears here via TCRdb, limited to in-frame rearrangements. These files lack a portion of the clones; in checked studies, under half of the deficit traces to unresolved V genes, and the cause of the others is not known. That table is the source of V, J and clone size, and D and trimming were worked out from the DNA. This sample holds about 100,000 clones; approximately 90% were observed only once. 15% to 20% of the sample goes to the ten largest clones.

CDR1 and CDR2, per the germline V gene, are SGHVS and FNYEAQ. Counted from cysteine to phenylalanine, this CDR3 has 13 amino acids. The retained sequence is limited to the CDR3, 39 bases, with the frame set at the first base. V has 5 bases trimmed and J has 5 bases trimmed; junction bases matching no gene number 4. The sequences come from peripheral blood mononuclear cells (PBMCs), collected before the second cycle of nivolumab. This clonotype was obtained from a human donor with classical Hodgkin lymphoma. This chain joins TRBV7-6 to TRBJ2-5; 8 of the junction bases match TRBD2. In nucleotides, the sequence is TGTGCCAGCAGCCCTAGCGGGTTTGAGACCCAGTACTTC. This encodes CASSPSGFETQYF. The CDR3 plus the reference TRBV7-6 and TRBJ2-5 genes for the other parts give the full variable domain: GAGVSQSPRYKVTKRGQDVALRCDPISGHVSLYWYRQALGQGPEFLTYFNYEAQQDKSGLPNDRFSAERPEGSISTLTIQRTEQRDSAMYRCASSPSGFETQYFGPGTRLLVL.